This note documents a single TCR beta chain sequence. No antigen is known for it. Each CDR3 protein is one row after TCRdb ran MiXCR on the 5' RACE reads. The profile covers more than 450,000 distinct CDR3 sequences, with around a fifth appearing a single time and about 15% taken by the ten largest. The data were obtained in a study of T cells after yellow fever vaccination. General study results and limits: Most primary-vaccination clones recurred post-booster (roughly 96% CD4, just over 85% CD8). Peaking faster, on day 5 versus 15, the secondary response was nonetheless weaker.

Germline CDR1 and CDR2: LGHDT and YNNKEL (reference sequence). CDR3 length equals 14 residues. Deletions cut 4 bases from V and 0 bases from J, with 7 bases between. The receptor's source is a man between 18 and 35 years old who received the YFV17D yellow fever vaccine. The chain uses TRBV3-1 and TRBJ1-3, with D uncertain. Sequences were derived from PBMCs, sampled approximately 20 days after the first yellow fever vaccination. The CDR3 DNA reads as TGTGCCAGCAGCCGCCTCTTCTCTGGAAACACCATATATTTT. It codes for CASSRLFSGNTIYF.